This T cell receptor beta chain derives from a study of regulatory T cells in long-lasting Graves disease. Across the whole study: Over-5-year antithyroid drug use with positive TSH receptor antibodies defined persistent Graves' disease in the study. Study-wide findings and caveats: Those with persistent Graves' had less TCR diversity than newly diagnosed patients. Persistent disease showed a preference for TRBV28, TRBJ1-2 and TRBJ2-5.

CDR3 regions were amplified by Arm-PCR using iRepertoire HTBI primers to build TCR beta libraries. TCRdb passed the multiplex PCR reads through MiXCR, listing each CDR3 protein once. The data hold some 440,000 distinct CDR3 sequences, with less than 25% observed a single time. As for this clonotype: The antigen is undetermined.

Germline V CDR1 and CDR2: MRHNA, SNTAGT. V was pared by 3 bases and J by 3 bases, with 5 bases of the junction left unmatched. This CDR3 is built from 17 residues. Stated time point: persistent/refractory GD, antithyroid drugs over 5 years with positive TRAb. Preparation of the TCR library used RNA extracted from PBMCs. The guidelines of the American Thyroid Association were the basis for diagnosing Graves' disease. The chain is built from TRBV6-4 and TRBJ2-2, with TRBD1 matching over 12 bases. The receptor comes from a female donor with Graves disease. Sequencing used peripheral blood mononuclear cells (PBMCs), obtained when the disease was refractory, from a patient treated with antithyroid drugs. The CDR3 protein is CASSERDRGLHTGELFF. CDR3 in DNA: TGTGCCAGCAGTGAGCGGGACAGGGGGCTTCACACCGGGGAGCTGTTTTTT.